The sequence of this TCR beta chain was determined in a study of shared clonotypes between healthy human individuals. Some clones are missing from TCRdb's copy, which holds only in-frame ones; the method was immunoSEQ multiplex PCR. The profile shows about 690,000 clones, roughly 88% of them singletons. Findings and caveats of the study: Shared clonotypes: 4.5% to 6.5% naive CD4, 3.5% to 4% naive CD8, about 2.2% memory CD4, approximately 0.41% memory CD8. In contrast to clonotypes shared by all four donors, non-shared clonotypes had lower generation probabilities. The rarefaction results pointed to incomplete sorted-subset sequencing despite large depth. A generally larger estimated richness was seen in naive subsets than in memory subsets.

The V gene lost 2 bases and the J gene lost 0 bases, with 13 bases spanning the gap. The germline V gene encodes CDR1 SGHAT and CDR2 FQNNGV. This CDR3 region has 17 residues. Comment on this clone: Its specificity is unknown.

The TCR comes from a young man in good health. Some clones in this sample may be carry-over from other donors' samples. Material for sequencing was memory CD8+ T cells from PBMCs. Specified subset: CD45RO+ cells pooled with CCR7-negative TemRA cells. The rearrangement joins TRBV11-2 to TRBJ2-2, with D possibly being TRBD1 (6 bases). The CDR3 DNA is TGTGCCAGCAGCTTACCAAGGACAGCGCCGAACACCGGGGAGCTGTTTTTT. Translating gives CASSLPRTAPNTGELFF.